This T cell receptor beta chain is drawn from a study of vaccination and CD4 T cells after COVID-19 (dated by TCRdb to the early 2020s). Study-wide context: Convalescent patients had a positive SARS-CoV-2 result on nasal swab PCR, and of these patients, fewer than ten had mild disease and one had severe disease. The convalescent cohort comprised six males and four females, including two Hispanic individuals, seven Caucasians, two Asians and one multiracial person. Each participant got two doses of either the Pfizer-BioNTech BNT162b2 vaccine (n=8) or the Moderna mRNA-1273 vaccine (n=2). Post-COVID blood samples were collected from convalescent patients a median of about 92 days after diagnosis, with a range of roughly 30 to 170 days. Post-vaccine blood samples were collected a median of about 72 days after the second vaccine dose, ranging from about 13 to 250 days. The cultures were stimulated with overlapping spike peptide pools from SARS-CoV-2 and from the common cold coronaviruses HCoV-NL63, HCoV-OC43 and HCoV-229E. In control cultures, a CEFX viral epitope pool was used as positive control, an HIV-1 Nef peptide pool was used as negative control, or no peptide was added. In roughly nine COVID-19 convalescent patients and 4 infection-naive healthy vaccine recipients, the spike-specific CD4+ TCR repertoire before mRNA vaccination was compared with the repertoire after mRNA vaccination. Results and caveats for the whole study, not just this receptor: Among the post-vaccine SARS-CoV-2-reactive clones in convalescent patients, a median 86.3% showed up only after vaccination, which suggests vaccine-specific priming. The number of convalescent patients in the study was relatively small, and the study did not examine early timepoints following natural infection. The median number of SARS-CoV-2-reactive clonotypes rose from under 25 after infection to a few dozen after vaccination, but the change was not significant. Nearly all vaccine-specific clones in convalescent patients (304 of 307) were mono-reactive for SARS-CoV-2 spike rather than cross-reactive with common cold coronaviruses.

Including cysteine and phenylalanine, the CDR3 has 13 amino acids. The DNA shown is the 39-base CDR3, in frame from base 1. V sheds 4 bases and J sheds 2 bases, leaving 9 bases between their ends. Taken from the germline V gene (reference sequence), the CDR1 and CDR2 loops are SGHNT and YYREEE. The sample's treatment or condition label, decoded: roughly ten-day PBMC culture with coronavirus spike peptide pools or control peptides (ViraFEST assay). The ViraFEST assay was used in the study, in which antigen-specific T cells were expanded with peptide pools and expanded clonotypes were subsequently identified by TCR sequencing. The convalescent patients' positive SARS-CoV-2 PCR tests fell between March and December 2020, which was before the Alpha, Beta and Delta variants emerged in the United States. PBMCs were cultured at under 2.5 million per well in IMDM supplemented with 5% human AB serum and roughly 10 IU/ml IL-2, with roughly 10 ug/ml peptide pools added. Half of the culture medium was replaced with fresh IL-2-containing medium on days 3 and 7. Once the cells had been in culture for 10 days, the EasySep CD4+ T cell isolation kit was used to isolate CD4+ T cells by negative selection. Ficoll-Paque Plus gradient centrifugation was used to isolate PBMCs from whole blood, and the isolated PBMCs were then either used fresh or cryopreserved at -140C. Each culture condition was generally run in triplicate wells.

Library method: PCR. TCR sequencing of DNA from cultured CD4+ T cells used the Oncomine TCR Beta short-read assay at the Johns Hopkins FTIC core. Genomic DNA was extracted from the cultured CD4+ T cells with the QIAamp micro DNA kit. Oncomine TCR Beta libraries from cultured CD4+ T cells were pooled using unique dual indexes and sequenced on an Illumina iSeq 100. On the study's bioinformatics: Non-productive sequences were removed, and CDR3s that did not start with C, did not end with F or W, or were shorter than 7 amino acids were discarded. Antigen-specific clonotypes were identified with the MANAFEST web application by comparing peptide-stimulated wells with reference and other culture wells. To be called positive, a clone needed an FDR below 0.05, an odds ratio above 5, and a productive frequency above 0.1% in at least two of three replicate wells. A clonotype was classed as cross-reactive if the clonotype showed significant expansion both in SARS-CoV-2 spike wells and in at least one common cold coronavirus spike condition. CDR3 homology was assessed with Levenshtein distances (stringdist) and unrooted phylogenetic trees (ape) in R version 3.6.1. TCRdb's own reprocessing of the public reads used fastp at Q25 and MiXCR and kept productive beta chains. Every distinct CDR3 protein forms one entry, paired with its most common genes and DNA. None of the V and J calls come from the authors' own analysis; TCRdb made them. The sample table shows around 21,000 distinct CDR3 sequences, and around 50% are seen once. Approximately 7.4% of the sample rests with the top ten.

A word on this clonotype: Which antigen it targets is not known. No much larger clone exists at a distance of one base, and base qualities are not known.

The clonotype originates from a human donor who had recovered from COVID-19. The sequencing input was CD4+ T cells from blood, cultured in vitro. The rearrangement joined TRBV5-4 to TRBJ1-2; TRBD1 is a possible D gene, resting on 6 matching bases. The DNA sequence is as follows: TGTGCCAGCAGCGCGGGACAAAACTATGGCTACACCTTC. Translated, this gives CASSAGQNYGYTF. Full variable domain (CDR3 extended with the reference TRBV5-4 and TRBJ1-2 proteins): ETGVTQSPTHLIKTRGQQVTLRCSSQSGHNTVSWYQQALGQGPQFIFQYYREEENGRGNFPPRFSGLQFPNYSSELNVNALELDDSALYLCASSAGQNYGYTFGSGTRLTVV.